This T cell receptor beta chain derives from a study of spatial heterogeneity in lung cancer (dated by TCRdb to between 2018 and 2021). With regard to the full study: Beta-chain transcripts were consistently detected in greater numbers than alpha-chain transcripts, which likely reflected higher beta-chain transcript abundance. TCR transcript counts in tumor regions correlated strongly with a T cell transcriptional module score from matched bulk RNA-seq. In the raw uncorrected reads, each unique combination of TCR and UMI appeared on average more than ten times. In non-small cell lung cancer, the study quantitatively compared TCR alpha and beta repertoires across several tumor regions, matched nontumor lung, and blood. Nonsynonymous mutation counts, determined by whole-exome sequencing of tumor tissue, were related to features of the TCR repertoire. At surgery, around 200 tumor regions, around 68 matched nontumor lung samples and some 54 PBMC samples were TCR-sequenced for both alpha and beta chains. Study-wide conclusions, independent of this receptor: The tumor nonsynonymous mutation count correlated with the number of expanded alpha and beta TCRs within the tumor. Additional single-cell paired TCR alpha and beta sequencing was considered necessary to confirm, at a functional level, the hypothesis that regional TCRs recognize regional mutations. Counts of ubiquitous and regional expanded TCRs were found to correlate with counts of ubiquitous and regional nonsynonymous mutations, respectively. TCR-seq was estimated to cover only around 6.4% of tumor T cells for alpha chains and around 13% for beta chains.

Between the V and J ends, shortened by 4 bases and 5 bases respectively, the junction contains 15 bases. From its cysteine to its phenylalanine, the CDR3 spans 14 amino acids. The CDR3 DNA has 42 bases and is translated from base 1. The germline V gene specifies ENHRY as CDR1 and SYGVKD as CDR2. This clonotype has ten or more counts. Its antigen specificity is not known. Qualities for individual bases were not recorded, and no much larger clone is one base off. Libraries were constructed by 5' RACE. Instrument on record: NextSeq 500. To allow correction of PCR and sequencing errors, the TCR library protocol tagged every TCR cDNA molecule with a unique molecular identifier. On the authors' methods: TCR identification, UMI-based error correction and CDR3 extraction were all carried out with Decombinator tools. Expanded TCRs were defined as those above a frequency of 2 per 1,000, corresponding to the top 1% of the tumor frequency distribution. Expanded tumor TCRs statistically deemed absent (corrected P<0.05) from at least one tumor region were classed as regional, and all other expanded tumor TCRs were classed as ubiquitous. Rényi diversity was computed with the R vegan package after subsampling each repertoire 100 times to 5,000 TCRs. CDR3 similarity networks were constructed using string-kernel similarity of amino acid triplets, with links drawn between CDR3s whose pairwise similarity was above 0.82. Using fastp trimming at Q25 and MiXCR clonotype assembly, TCRdb reanalyzed the public sequencing data and kept in-frame beta chains. When rows share a CDR3 protein, they turn into one entry using the most common DNA and genes. The V and J calls and clone size are TCRdb's, not the authors'. The sample profile shows fewer than 10,000 distinct CDR3 sequences; 6% to 7% of them were found once. Jointly, the top ten make up about a sixth of the sample.

The time point label on this specimen signifies: sample taken at primary tumor resection. The donors were 65 to 85 patients from the lung TRACERx cohort who had early-stage, untreated non-small cell lung cancer. For TCR sequencing, whole RNA was extracted from tumor and nontumor lung tissue, or from cryopreserved PBMC samples, and no cell sorting was done. A patient was chosen for TCR sequencing only when enough RNA was available from at least two tumor regions. A lung pathologist reviewed the tumor and adjacent nontumor lung specimens before the specimens were selected. In this chain, TRBV10-3 is recombined with TRBJ2-7, and the D gene may be TRBD1, 7 bases matching. This TCR came from a female donor with early-stage non-small cell lung cancer. Source: lung tumor tissue, taken at surgery. The DNA sequence is TGTGCCATCAGTGTCAGGGGGGCGGACGACGAGCAGTACTTC. This encodes CAISVRGADDEQYF.